The present T cell receptor (beta chain) was sequenced within a study of beta chain features in type 1 diabetes. About the research overall: Patient and healthy donor groups were alike in age, gender and cell yields.

Cell sorting via CD45RO/CCR7/CD25/CD127/CD95/CD27 was performed to obtain CD4+ naive, central memory, regulatory and stem cell-like memory cells. A remark on this clone: The target antigen is unknown.

Expressed TCRB transcripts were sequenced after all isolated RNA was converted to cDNA. Deep immunoSEQ sequencing covered naive, central memory and regulatory T cell samples. Using immunoSEQ multiplex PCR, the repertoire was profiled, and TCRdb retains in-frame clones only, with some absent. Here the sample spans 300,000 to 400,000 clones, 13% being singletons. Study-wide points: TCRB CDR3s from Type 1 diabetes patients were moderately but significantly shorter in all four CD4+ subsets.

The CDR3 runs to 14 residues. Germline trimming cut 3 bases from V and 5 bases from J; bases unmatched to any gene: 6. The germline V gene has CDR1 LNHDA and CDR2 SQIVND (reference sequence). Source material: naive CD4+ T cells from blood. This receptor was identified in a woman aged 18-29 years with type 1 diabetes. J is TRBJ2-7 and V is TRBV19; the match to TRBD1 covers 8 bases. CDR3 sequence: CASSIGQGPHEQYF. In DNA, the CDR3 is TGTGCCAGTAGTATTGGACAGGGACCCCACGAGCAGTACTTC.